This TCR beta chain was documented in a study of blood T cells in healthy people across ages. Germline loops: CDR1 SGHKS, CDR2 YYEKEE (reference sequence). V was cut by 0 bases and J by 1 base, with 13 bases left in between. The CDR3 loop spans 16 amino acids. Alongside a J-beta primer mix, a sample-barcoded 5' primer served in a second PCR lasting 7 to 11 cycles. Through a template-switch adaptor with 12 random nucleotides, each cDNA molecule received a tag. From the 5' RACE reads, TCRdb called clonotypes with MiXCR, one entry per CDR3 protein. The sample consists of around 790,000 distinct CDR3 sequences, 44% of them appearing once. No fewer than 7 million PBMCs went into each sample.

The source material was blood. The clonotype was recovered from a man aged 55 to 69 in good health. V is TRBV5-5 and J is TRBJ1-1, with D uncertain. CDR3 sequence (DNA): TGTGCCAGCAGCTTGGGTTCCCTAATAAGGAACACTGAAGCTTTCTTT. Its protein product is CASSLGSLIRNTEAFF.